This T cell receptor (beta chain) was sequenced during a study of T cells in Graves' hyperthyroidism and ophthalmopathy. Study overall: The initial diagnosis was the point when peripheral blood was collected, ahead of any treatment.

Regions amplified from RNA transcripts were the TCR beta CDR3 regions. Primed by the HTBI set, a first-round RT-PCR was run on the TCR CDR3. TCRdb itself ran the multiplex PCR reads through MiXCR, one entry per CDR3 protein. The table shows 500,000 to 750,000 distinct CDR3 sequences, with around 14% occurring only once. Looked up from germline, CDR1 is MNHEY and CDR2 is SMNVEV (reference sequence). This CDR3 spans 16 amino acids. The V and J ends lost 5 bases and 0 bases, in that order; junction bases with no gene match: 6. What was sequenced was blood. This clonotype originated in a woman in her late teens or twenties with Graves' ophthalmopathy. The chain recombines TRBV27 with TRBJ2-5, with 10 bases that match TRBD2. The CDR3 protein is CASSHIAGGYQETQYF. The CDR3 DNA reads TGTGCCAGCAGTCATATAGCGGGAGGATACCAAGAGACCCAGTACTTC.